This TCR beta chain comes out of a study of T cells after yellow fever vaccination (dated by TCRdb to about 2019). Looking at the study overall: Libraries from fractions with low cell numbers were prepared with the SMART-Seq v4 Ultra Low Input RNA kit. To follow T-cell clones before and after primary and booster YFV17D yellow fever vaccination, bulk TCR alpha and beta repertoires were sequenced over time. Two healthy male donors, one aged 18 to 30 and one aged 30 to 40 years, made up the cohort. Blood was collected at multiple timepoints before and after primary and secondary immunization, and bulk PBMC replicates and cell subsets were isolated. The investigation overall reported the following: The secondary T-cell response was weaker than the primary response but faster, peaking on day 5 instead of day 15. Only a couple of donors were included in the study, so the extent to which the findings can be generalized is limited. Most clones expanded after primary vaccination were re-detected after the booster (about 95% of CD4 and about 88% of CD8), suggesting broad memory maintenance. Because abundant contaminating clonotypes from the bulk population could be contained in FACS-sorted repertoires, computational filtering was required. A small fraction of clonotypes showed up in both the CD4 and CD8 compartments, probably as a result of convergent recombination.

This clonotype was seen ten or more times. The clone's antigen remains unknown. No much larger clonotype is one base removed from it; base qualities were not supplied. The treatment or condition label for this specimen denotes: live attenuated yellow fever vaccine strain. A standard Ficoll-Paque protocol was used to isolate PBMCs from peripheral blood. Dynabeads CD4 and CD8 positive selection kits were used to isolate the CD4 and CD8 T-cell fractions. TriZol was used to extract RNA from bulk PBMCs, from CD4 and CD8 fractions, and from dextramer-positive and dextramer-negative fractions. The germline ends are 14 bases apart after V is trimmed by 0 bases and J by 14 bases. The CDR3 starts with the cysteine, ends with the phenylalanine, and has 14 residues. The DNA shown is the 42-base CDR3, in frame from base 1. According to the germline V gene, CDR1 reads LGHNA and CDR2 reads YSLEER. The sequencer listed for this sample is Illumina NovaSeq 6000. Synthesis of TCR cDNA relied on 5'RACE template switching, a step that introduced a universal primer site along with unique molecular identifiers. cDNA synthesis was primed from both the TCR alpha and TCR beta constant segments. Libraries were amplified in two PCR steps, with sample barcodes and sequencing adapters added in the second step. Sequencing of libraries was performed on Illumina HiSeq 2500 (2x100 bp) or NovaSeq (2x150 bp). The authors' analysis ran thus. Demultiplexing of reads and collapsing into UMI consensus sequences were performed with MIGEC, and V(D)J alignment was carried out with MiXCR. Vaccine-responding clonotypes were identified with edgeR using replicate PBMC samples, with FDR below 0.01 and a log2 fold change above 5 up to day 15 being required. Each bulk clonotype received a CD4 or CD8 identity based on whether the sequenced CD4 or CD8 repertoire contained that clonotype at higher abundance. TCRdb trimmed public reads at Q25 via fastp, called clones via MiXCR and kept in-frame beta chains. Entries are consolidated by CDR3 protein sequence, retaining the most common genes and DNA. The V and J calls come from TCRdb's annotation, not from the publication. The sample table shows about 350,000 distinct CDR3 sequences, and roughly an eighth are seen once. In total, the top ten clones hold around 3% of the sample.

The V and J genes are TRBV4-3 and TRBJ1-6; the D gene cannot be resolved reliably. Sequenced here: CD4+ T cells sorted from PBMCs, sampled 15 days after the yellow fever booster vaccination. The receptor was derived from a man aged 18 to 35 who received the YFV17D yellow fever vaccine. Read as DNA, the sequence is TGCGCCAGCAGCCAAGATCGAAAGGGTCCATCCCTCCACTTT. Translated, this gives CASSQDRKGPSLHF.